This is a list of T cell receptor beta chains from one sample in a study of cytomegalovirus exposure and HLA in healthy donors. The data were produced by immunoSEQ multiplex PCR, yet TCRdb's version contains in-frame clones alone and is incomplete. This sample carries some 180,000 clones, 82% of them seen once, and the ten largest clones take 1.5% to 1.7%. The sequenced sample consisted of PBMCs. The receptors were sampled from a middle-aged man in good health and CMV-seronegative. CDR3s include the opening cysteine and the closing phenylalanine or tryptophan. Fields, in order: V gene, J gene, clone size, D gene, CDR3 length, CDR3 DNA, CDR3 protein. D genes are given only for firm matches. Clone size, where shown, is once, few, many, or a class for clones that have expanded.

V gene: TRBV28; J gene: TRBJ2-2; clone size: .; D gene: .; CDR3 length: 17; CDR3 DNA: TGTGCCAGCAGTTTCGCCGGAGCGGCAGGGGTCACCGGGGAGCTGTTTTTT; CDR3 protein: CASSFAGAAGVTGELFF
V gene: TRBV29-1; J gene: TRBJ1-1; clone size: .; D gene: .; CDR3 length: 14; CDR3 DNA: TGCAGCGTTTCTTCGGGGTCCGCGAACACTGAAGCTTTCTTT; CDR3 protein: CSVSSGSANTEAFF
V gene: TRBV25-1; J gene: TRBJ2-7; clone size: once; D gene: TRBD1; CDR3 length: 14; CDR3 DNA: TGTGCCAGCAGTGATTGGACAGGGTCCTACGAGCAGTACTTC; CDR3 protein: CASSDWTGSYEQYF
V gene: TRBV11-2; J gene: TRBJ1-4; clone size: .; D gene: .; CDR3 length: 14; CDR3 DNA: TGTGCCACTTACCCCCCTAAGACTAATGAAAAACTGTTTTTT; CDR3 protein: CATYPPKTNEKLFF
V gene: TRBV4-2; J gene: TRBJ2-3; clone size: .; D gene: TRBD1; CDR3 length: 15; CDR3 DNA: TGTGCCAGCAGCAGACAGGGTGGTGGCACAGATACGCAGTATTTT; CDR3 protein: CASSRQGGGTDTQYF
V gene: TRBV6-6; J gene: TRBJ2-7; clone size: .; D gene: .; CDR3 length: 14; CDR3 DNA: TGTGCCAGCAGTTATATTCCAGGGACCTACGAGCAGTACTTC; CDR3 protein: CASSYIPGTYEQYF
V gene: TRBV11-2; J gene: TRBJ2-2; clone size: once; D gene: .; CDR3 length: 11; CDR3 DNA: TGTGCCAGCAGCTTTACCGGGGAGCTGTTTTTT; CDR3 protein: CASSFTGELFF
V gene: TRBV5-1; J gene: TRBJ2-1; clone size: once; D gene: TRBD2; CDR3 length: 14; CDR3 DNA: TGCGCCAGTACGTTAGCGGGGGCCTACAATGAGCAGTTCTTC; CDR3 protein: CASTLAGAYNEQFF
V gene: TRBV7-7; J gene: TRBJ2-2; clone size: .; D gene: .; CDR3 length: 12; CDR3 DNA: TGTGCTAGCAGATCGGACACCGGGGAGCTGTTTTTT; CDR3 protein: CASRSDTGELFF
V gene: TRBV28; J gene: TRBJ2-7; clone size: .; D gene: .; CDR3 length: 13; CDR3 DNA: TGTGCCAGCAGCGCGACAGACACCTACGAGCAGTACTTC; CDR3 protein: CASSATDTYEQYF
V gene: TRBV7-2; J gene: TRBJ1-2; clone size: .; D gene: TRBD1; CDR3 length: 14; CDR3 DNA: TGTGCCAGCAGCTCGGACAGGACTAACTATGGCTACACCTTC; CDR3 protein: CASSSDRTNYGYTF
V gene: TRBV7-2; J gene: TRBJ1-5; clone size: .; D gene: .; CDR3 length: 16; CDR3 DNA: TGTGCCAGCAGCTTAAGGTTAGGGGCCTTCAATCAGCCCCAGCATTTT; CDR3 protein: CASSLRLGAFNQPQHF
V gene: TRBV9; J gene: TRBJ1-1; clone size: .; D gene: .; CDR3 length: 13; CDR3 DNA: TGTGCCAGCAGCGTAGCTTTCTCCACTGAAGCTTTCTTT; CDR3 protein: CASSVAFSTEAFF
V gene: TRBV18; J gene: TRBJ2-7; clone size: .; D gene: TRBD2; CDR3 length: 18; CDR3 DNA: TGTGCCAGCTCACCGCTTCCCCCGGGGCGGGGGGCCGGTTACGAGCAGTACTTC; CDR3 protein: CASSPLPPGRGAGYEQYF
V gene: TRBV5-1; J gene: TRBJ1-2; clone size: .; D gene: .; CDR3 length: 17; CDR3 DNA: TGCGCCAGCAGCTCGGATGGGACACTAACAAGTCAGTATGGCTACACCTTC; CDR3 protein: CASSSDGTLTSQYGYTF
V gene: TRBV5-4; J gene: TRBJ2-7; clone size: .; D gene: .; CDR3 length: 13; CDR3 DNA: TGTGCCAGCAGCAGGACAGAAACCTACGAGCAGTACTTC; CDR3 protein: CASSRTETYEQYF
V gene: TRBV4-3; J gene: TRBJ2-1; clone size: few; D gene: .; CDR3 length: 16; CDR3 DNA: TGCGCCAGCAGCCAAGATTTTCGGACAAGTTACAATGAGCAGTTCTTC; CDR3 protein: CASSQDFRTSYNEQFF
V gene: TRBV7-9; J gene: TRBJ2-7; clone size: .; D gene: .; CDR3 length: 13; CDR3 DNA: TGTGCCAGCAGCCGGGCGGGGTCGCGCGAGCAGTACTTC; CDR3 protein: CASSRAGSREQYF
V gene: TRBV2; J gene: TRBJ2-3; clone size: .; D gene: .; CDR3 length: 17; CDR3 DNA: TGTGCCAGCAGTGGGGTTCGATTGGGGCAGGACCAAGATACGCAGTATTTT; CDR3 protein: CASSGVRLGQDQDTQYF
V gene: TRBV30; J gene: TRBJ1-1; clone size: few; D gene: .; CDR3 length: 12; CDR3 DNA: TGTGCCTGGAAGGAGAGGTCCACTGAAGCTTTCTTT; CDR3 protein: CAWKERSTEAFF
V gene: TRBV7-2; J gene: TRBJ1-2; clone size: .; D gene: .; CDR3 length: 15; CDR3 DNA: TGTGCCAGCAGCTTATCCCGAGAAAGAGGGAATGGCTACACCTTC; CDR3 protein: CASSLSRERGNGYTF
V gene: TRBV6-6; J gene: TRBJ1-2; clone size: .; D gene: .; CDR3 length: 16; CDR3 DNA: TGTGCCAGCAGTTACTCGAATATGGGAGCGCTCTATGGCTACACCTTC; CDR3 protein: CASSYSNMGALYGYTF
V gene: TRBV27; J gene: TRBJ2-2; clone size: .; D gene: .; CDR3 length: 15; CDR3 DNA: TGTGCCAGCAGTTTCAGGGGGGTAAACACCGGGGAGCTGTTTTTT; CDR3 protein: CASSFRGVNTGELFF
V gene: TRBV5-5; J gene: TRBJ2-5; clone size: .; D gene: TRBD2; CDR3 length: 15; CDR3 DNA: TGTGCCAGCAGCCCACAACTAGCGGTACAAGAGACCCAGTACTTC; CDR3 protein: CASSPQLAVQETQYF
V gene: TRBV13; J gene: TRBJ1-2; clone size: .; D gene: .; CDR3 length: 16; CDR3 DNA: TGTGCCAGCAGCTTAGCGGGGGACTTTTCAAACTATGGCTACACCTTC; CDR3 protein: CASSLAGDFSNYGYTF
V gene: TRBV25-1; J gene: TRBJ1-1; clone size: .; D gene: TRBD1; CDR3 length: 14; CDR3 DNA: TGTGCCAGTTTAGAGTCAGGGGGAAGAACTGAAGCTTTCTTT; CDR3 protein: CASLESGGRTEAFF
V gene: TRBV11-3; J gene: TRBJ2-6; clone size: .; D gene: .; CDR3 length: 17; CDR3 DNA: TGTGCCAGCAGCTTAGAAGCTCAGGTATCGGGGGCCAACGTCCTGACTTTC; CDR3 protein: CASSLEAQVSGANVLTF
V gene: TRBV13; J gene: TRBJ2-3; clone size: .; D gene: .; CDR3 length: 15; CDR3 DNA: TGTGCCAGCAGCTCTTGGGGCAGTAGCACAGATACGCAGTATTTT; CDR3 protein: CASSSWGSSTDTQYF
V gene: TRBV4-3; J gene: TRBJ2-7; clone size: .; D gene: TRBD2; CDR3 length: 14; CDR3 DNA: TGCGCCAGCAGCCAAGGTTCGGGGGGTTACGAGCAGTACTTC; CDR3 protein: CASSQGSGGYEQYF
V gene: TRBV28; J gene: TRBJ1-3; clone size: .; D gene: .; CDR3 length: 14; CDR3 DNA: TGTGCCAGCAGTCGCATCGGTGATCGAAACACCATATATTTT; CDR3 protein: CASSRIGDRNTIYF
V gene: TRBV4-2; J gene: TRBJ1-2; clone size: few; D gene: .; CDR3 length: 12; CDR3 DNA: TGTGCCAGCAGCCAAGACAGCGGCGGCTACACCTTC; CDR3 protein: CASSQDSGGYTF